Sequencing of this T cell receptor (beta chain) was carried out in a study of T cell repertoires in cytomegalovirus infection. Study information: It can be stated that public TCR beta signatures indicated CMV infection as well as a matching HLA type.

In the case of this clonotype: Its specificity is not known.

Study findings and constraints: Cumulative frequency of public TCR beta families picked out carriers of CMV plus the relevant HLA.

The CDR3 consists of 20 residues. Germline lookup yields CDR1 ENHRY and CDR2 SYGVKD. Trimming cost V 0 bases and J 2 bases, with 23 bases left between them. A single record per CDR3 protein comes from TCRdb applying MiXCR to the reads. The sample lists 7,000 to 8,000 distinct CDR3 sequences; under 55% were seen once. Sequenced input: PBMCs, sequenced either directly or after in vitro stimulation (not recorded which). The source is a human donor in good health (CMV status not recorded). Some clones in this sample may be carry-over from other donors' samples. V is TRBV10-3 and J is TRBJ1-5; a weak D match, TRBD1 (5 bases). The CDR3 bases are TGTGCCATCAGTGAGTCGGAACAGGTGTTTGACGAGACTCGCAATCAGCCCCAGCATTTT. This gives the protein CAISESEQVFDETRNQPQHF.